The clone carrying this TCR beta chain has just one count. The antigen is undetermined. One end of the junction does not line up with germline, which may come from a read error. Per the germline V gene, CDR1 is SGDLS and CDR2 is YYNGEE. CDR3 length: 14 amino acids. A second PCR, run for about 6 to 12 cycles, used a sample-barcoded 5' primer plus a J-beta primer mix. TCRdb passed the 5' RACE reads through MiXCR, listing each CDR3 protein once. The sample includes 1,500,000 or so distinct CDR3 sequences, less than 45% of them seen just once. The data belong to a study of blood T cells in healthy people across ages. Points from the study as a whole: Expanded clonotype changes were possibly confounded by unknown donor CMV status.

This chain joins TRBV9 and TRBJ2-3; TRBD1 matches 7 bases. The TCR originated in a woman aged 18-29 years in good health. The sequenced sample consisted of blood. This chain's CDR3 is CASSVGGGTVTQYF. CDR3 bases: TGTGCCAGCAGCGTAGGAGGGGGCACAGTTACGCAGTATTTT.